The rows below give T cell receptor beta chains drawn from one sample of a study of T cell responses to AZD1222 COVID-19 vaccine. Clones were read by immunoSEQ multiplex PCR, and TCRdb kept only the in-frame ones, dropping some. The data contain about 110,000 clones, approximately 88% of them singletons. This sample comprised peripheral blood, obtained on day 0 of MenACWY control vaccination. The receptor source for this set is an adult in good health. Both conserved end residues are part of each CDR3. The D gene is left open where the match is weak. Clone size is shown for a subset of rows, as once, few, many or a class of expanded clone.

J gene | clone size | V gene | D gene | CDR3 protein | CDR3 DNA
TRBJ1-5 | NA | TRBV5-6 | NA | CASSLWRYSNQPQHF | TGTGCCAGCAGCCTGTGGAGGTATAGCAATCAGCCCCAGCATTTT
TRBJ1-2 | NA | TRBV4-2 | TRBD1 | CASSQVAERGRRGYTF | TGTGCCAGCAGCCAAGTCGCCGAGAGGGGGCGCAGGGGCTACACCTTC
TRBJ2-7 | NA | TRBV27 | NA | CASSLYMDYLKQYF | TGTGCCAGCAGCCTTTATATGGACTATCTTAAGCAGTACTTC
TRBJ1-4 | NA | TRBV30 | NA | CAWSVGAANEKLFF | TGTGCCTGGAGTGTCGGGGCAGCTAATGAAAAACTGTTTTTT
TRBJ1-2 | NA | TRBV27 | NA | CASKRGTAGDGYTF | TGTGCCAGCAAGCGGGGTACAGCGGGCGATGGCTACACCTTC
TRBJ2-3 | NA | TRBV6-2/TRBV6-3 | TRBD2 | CASSAQPHLAGGTDTQYF | TGTGCCAGCAGTGCACAACCACATCTAGCGGGGGGCACAGATACGCAGTATTTT
TRBJ1-1 | NA | TRBV5-6 | NA | CASSPRGRNTEAFF | TGTGCCAGCAGCCCGCGCGGACGGAACACTGAAGCTTTCTTT
TRBJ1-4 | NA | TRBV4-3 | TRBD1 | CASSQVTGLVREKLFF | TGCGCCAGCAGCCAAGTGACAGGGTTGGTTCGTGAAAAACTGTTTTTT
TRBJ1-2 | NA | TRBV4-1 | NA | CASSQSVSPEYGYTF | TGCGCCAGCAGCCAAAGTGTGAGCCCGGAATATGGCTACACCTTC
TRBJ1-2 | once | TRBV6-2/TRBV6-3 | NA | CASSQGRWSSERWTF | TGTGCCAGCAGCCAAGGGAGGTGGAGCTCCGAAAGATGGACCTTC
TRBJ2-3 | NA | TRBV9 | NA | CASSVGSDTQYF | TGTGCCAGCAGCGTAGGGTCGGATACGCAGTATTTT
TRBJ1-1 | once | TRBV2 | NA | CASSLQGSNTEAFF | TGTGCCAGCAGTCTACAGGGCTCAAACACTGAAGCTTTCTTT
TRBJ2-6 | NA | TRBV27 | NA | CATLTPGAGANVLTF | TGTGCCACTCTCACCCCCGGGGCTGGGGCCAACGTCCTGACTTTC
TRBJ1-4 | NA | TRBV6-5 | NA | CASSYGGTNEKLFF | TGTGCCAGCAGTTACGGGGGCACAAATGAAAAACTGTTTTTT
TRBJ2-5 | NA | TRBV9 | TRBD2 | CASSVEVAGGRETQYF | TGTGCCAGCAGCGTAGAAGTAGCGGGAGGGAGAGAGACCCAGTACTTC
TRBJ1-1 | NA | TRBV6-6 | TRBD1 | CASGETGMNTEAFF | TGTGCCAGCGGAGAGACAGGGATGAACACTGAAGCTTTCTTT
TRBJ2-7 | once | TRBV6-5 | TRBD1 | CASSTGGGGYEQYF | TGTGCCAGCAGCACAGGGGGCGGTGGCTACGAGCAGTACTTC
TRBJ2-7 | NA | TRBV21-1 | NA | CASPPKYRF | TGTGCCAGCCCGCCTAAGTACCGATTC